The T cell receptor beta chain described here comes from a study of T cell repertoires in cytomegalovirus infection. Looking at the study overall: Peptides in the study included HLA-C-restricted and HLA-B-restricted CMV epitopes. Study-level results: Across the ex vivo response, the dominant clonotypes were HLA-C-restricted CMV-specific TCR beta clonotypes. Carriage of CMV together with the relevant HLA was identifiable through cumulative public TCR beta family frequency.

In the case of this clonotype: The antigen remains undetermined.

TCRdb reprocessed the reads via MiXCR and lists one record per CDR3 protein. The sample gives 700,000 to 900,000 distinct CDR3 sequences, under 35% of which show up once; roughly 13% is in the top ten. The TCR sequence derives from a human donor in good health (CMV status not recorded). Some clones in this sample may be carry-over from other donors' samples. Specimen: cultured CD8+ T cells from PBMCs, collected from culture after CMV antigen stimulation.

The CDR3 DNA sequence: TGTGCCAGCAGCCCGAACCGTGTGGACAAAGACACCGGGGAGCTGTTTTTT. Protein: CASSPNRVDKDTGELFF. The gene calls are TRBV7-9 and TRBJ2-2; tentatively, D is TRBD1 (5 bases). The germline V gene encodes CDR1 SEHNR and CDR2 FQNEAQ (reference sequence). The CDR3 contains 17 residues. Between the trimmed V and J ends, which lost 5 bases and 3 bases, there was a span of 19 bases.